Listed below are T cell receptor beta chains from one sample, sequenced in a study of PD-1 blockade in mismatch repair-deficient tumors. These TCRs' antigens remain unknown. TCRdb's copy holds only in-frame clones and misses some; the assay was immunoSEQ multiplex PCR. The profile covers approximately 10,000 clones, with roughly 87% appearing a single time and approximately 14% taken by the ten largest. The sequences come from cells cultured in vitro, collected from a patient treated with pembrolizumab. These receptors all come from an adult with mismatch repair-deficient cancer. Each CDR3 is given with its conserved first and last residue. A D gene is named only where the DNA matches it firmly. Expanded clones are given a class, and other clones once, few, many or no size at all.

D	V	size	J	DNA	CDR3
NA	TRBV28	few	TRBJ2-1	TGTGCCAGCAGTTTATTTCAGGGCTACAATGAGCAGTTCTTC	CASSLFQGYNEQFF
NA	TRBV6-4	few	TRBJ1-1	TGTGCCAGCAGTGACTCTCCCCTCACTGAAGCTTTCTTT	CASSDSPLTEAFF
TRBD1	TRBV28	NA	TRBJ2-5	TGTGCCAGCAGAAACAGGGGGCCGAAAGAGACCCAGTACTTC	CASRNRGPKETQYF
NA	TRBV28	few	TRBJ1-2	TGTGCCAGCAGTTTCCCCCAATGGAGGGTAGGCTATGGCTACACCTTC	CASSFPQWRVGYGYTF
NA	TRBV28	once	TRBJ1-5	TGTGCCAGCAGTTTCGCCGACCGTTCGGGTCAGCCCCAGCATTTT	CASSFADRSGQPQHF
NA	TRBV19	few	TRBJ1-5	TGTGCCAGTAGTATCCGAGGTGATAGCAATCAGCCCCAGCATTTT	CASSIRGDSNQPQHF
TRBD2	TRBV7-3	NA	TRBJ2-3	TGTGCCAGCAGCTTAGGGACTAGCGGCGATACGCAGTATTTT	CASSLGTSGDTQYF
NA	TRBV16	NA	TRBJ1-5	TGTGCCAGCAGCCAAATACAGGGAAATCAGCCCCAGCATTTT	CASSQIQGNQPQHF
TRBD2	TRBV11-2	NA	TRBJ2-2	TGTGCCAGCAGCTTAAATTCTCTAGCGGGAGGGCGACGGTACGGGGAGCTGTTTTTT	CASSLNSLAGGRRYGELFF
TRBD2	TRBV7-6	NA	TRBJ2-3	TGTGCCAGCAGCTTAGCGGGGGGGACGGCAGATACGCAGTATTTT	CASSLAGGTADTQYF
TRBD2	TRBV7-2	NA	TRBJ2-1	TGTGCCAGCAGCTTTAGCGGGAGCGGTCACAATGAGCAGTTCTTC	CASSFSGSGHNEQFF
TRBD2	TRBV5-6	NA	TRBJ2-5	TGTGCCAGCAGCTTGGCCTCGGCTAGCGGGAGGGAGACCCAGTACTTC	CASSLASASGRETQYF
NA	TRBV6-5	few	TRBJ1-1	TGTGCCAGCAGAGGGAGCATGAACACTGAAGCTTTCTTT	CASRGSMNTEAFF
NA	TRBV7-9	medium-sized	TRBJ1-5	TGTGCCAGCAGCTTAGCGGGGGACCTCAATCAGCCCCAGCATTTT	CASSLAGDLNQPQHF
NA	TRBV28	NA	TRBJ1-6	TGTGCCAGCAGTTTTCAGAGAAATTCACCCCTCCACTTT	CASSFQRNSPLHF
TRBD1	TRBV6-6	few	TRBJ1-3	TGTGCCAGCGCCGGGACAGGGGCGCTCTCTGGAAACACCATATATTTT	CASAGTGALSGNTIYF
NA	TRBV27	NA	TRBJ1-1	TGTGCCAGCAGTTCTACTTGGACAGCCAACACTGAAGCTTTCTTT	CASSSTWTANTEAFF
TRBD1	TRBV9	NA	TRBJ2-1	TGTGCCAGCAGCGTAGAGGGGGCCCTATACAATGAGCAGTTCTTC	CASSVEGALYNEQFF
NA	TRBV7-3	NA	TRBJ2-3	TGTGCCAGCAGCTTTTCAGGGCTCTCCACAGATACGCAGTATTTT	CASSFSGLSTDTQYF
NA	TRBV11-3	NA	TRBJ2-7	TGTGCCAGCAGCCCCCTGGGTGGGGAGCAGTACTTC	CASSPLGGEQYF
NA	TRBV4-2	NA	TRBJ1-1	TGTGCCAGCAGCCAAGAGGAGGGGGAGACCGCTGAAGCTTTCTTT	CASSQEEGETAEAFF
NA	TRBV28	NA	TRBJ2-2	TGTGCCAGCAGTTTTTTGGGGGCTAACACCGGGGAGCTGTTTTTT	CASSFLGANTGELFF
TRBD2	TRBV5-1	once	TRBJ2-1	TGCGCCAGCAGCTTGGCATCGGGTCTAGCGGGACCCTACAATGAGCAGTTCTTC	CASSLASGLAGPYNEQFF
TRBD2	TRBV27	few	TRBJ2-3	TGTGCCAGCAGTCCCCGGACTAGCGGCACAGATACGCAGTATTTT	CASSPRTSGTDTQYF
NA	TRBV28	NA	TRBJ1-5	TGTGCCAGCAGTCCCCTCGACAGGTCCCTCAATCAGCCCCAGCATTTT	CASSPLDRSLNQPQHF
NA	TRBV4-2	once	TRBJ2-5	TGTGCCAGCAGCCAATCTGCACTCCAAGAGACCCAGTACTTC	CASSQSALQETQYF
NA	TRBV9	few	TRBJ2-7	TGTGCCAGCAGTGAAGGGGGGGAGTACACCCACGAGCAGTACTTC	CASSEGGEYTHEQYF
TRBD2	TRBV27	NA	TRBJ2-1	TGTGCCAGCAGCCCGACTAGCGGGAGAGGGGAGCAGTTCTTC	CASSPTSGRGEQFF
TRBD2	TRBV11-3	NA	TRBJ2-2	TGTGCCAGCAGCCCGGGGGGTGGACAGAACACCGGGGAGCTGTTTTTT	CASSPGGGQNTGELFF
NA	TRBV6-5	NA	TRBJ2-7	TGTGCCAGCAGGGTAGCAGGGACGAGCGAGCAGTACTTC	CASRVAGTSEQYF
NA	TRBV13	NA	TRBJ2-7	TGTGCCAGCAGCCGAGTTGGGACAATTTACGAGCAGTACTTC	CASSRVGTIYEQYF
TRBD1	TRBV19	NA	TRBJ2-1	TGTGCCAGTAGTATGACAGGGGGCTGGGATGAGCAGTTCTTC	CASSMTGGWDEQFF
NA	TRBV15	NA	TRBJ2-7	TGTGCCACCAGCAGAACTAAGGGACTGTCCTACGAGCAGTACTTC	CATSRTKGLSYEQYF
NA	TRBV30	NA	TRBJ2-3	TGTGCCTGGAGCCCCCCGGGGGCGCGCACAGATACGCAGTATTTT	CAWSPPGARTDTQYF
NA	TRBV7-8	NA	TRBJ2-1	TGTGCCAGCAGCTCGATACGGGAGATCAATGAGCAGTTCTTC	CASSSIREINEQFF
TRBD2	TRBV7-6	NA	TRBJ2-2	TGTGCCAGCAGGTATAGCGGGATCGCGGCCGGGGAGCTGTTTTTT	CASRYSGIAAGELFF
TRBD1	TRBV5-5	NA	TRBJ2-3	TGTGCCAGCAGCTACTTCATACGGGGACAGGGAGTAGATACGCAGTATTTT	CASSYFIRGQGVDTQYF
TRBD1	TRBV28	NA	TRBJ2-7	TGTGCCAGCAGCCTGAGGGGACAGACCTACGAGCAGTACTTC	CASSLRGQTYEQYF
NA	TRBV6-6	NA	TRBJ2-5	TGTGCCAGCAGTTACGGCGGGACTGGTGAGACCCAGTACTTC	CASSYGGTGETQYF
NA	TRBV5-4	NA	TRBJ1-2	TGTGCCAGCAGCCATGTTTCGGCAGGGATGGGTGGCTACACCTTC	CASSHVSAGMGGYTF
TRBD2	TRBV5-1	NA	TRBJ2-3	TGCGCCAGCAGCATTAGCGGGACATCCCCAGATACGCAGTATTTT	CASSISGTSPDTQYF
NA	TRBV4-2	NA	TRBJ2-2	TGTGCCAGCGCGTCGGGAGTTCCGCCCGGGGAGCTGTTTTTT	CASASGVPPGELFF
NA	TRBV28	NA	TRBJ1-4	TGTGCCAGCAGTGCACATTCAACTAATGAAAAACTGTTTTTT	CASSAHSTNEKLFF
NA	TRBV19	NA	TRBJ1-5	TGTGCCAGTAGGTCCCTTGGTGGGGGGTTCAATCAGCCCCAGCATTTT	CASRSLGGGFNQPQHF
TRBD2	TRBV9	NA	TRBJ2-3	TGTGCCAGCAGCGTAGTAGGCGGGAGCATCTTCACAGATACGCAGTATTTT	CASSVVGGSIFTDTQYF
NA	TRBV6-5	once	TRBJ1-3	TGTGCCAGCAGTTACTCTGGGGGCCCGGGAAACACCATATATTTT	CASSYSGGPGNTIYF
TRBD2	TRBV5-4	NA	TRBJ2-1	TGTGCCAGCAGCAATAGCGGGAGACCCTACAATGAGCAGTTCTTC	CASSNSGRPYNEQFF
NA	TRBV15	NA	TRBJ1-6	TGTGCCACCAGTCTGGGGACCAGTTCACCCCTCCACTTT	CATSLGTSSPLHF
NA	TRBV29-1	NA	TRBJ2-7	TGCAGCGTGCGGGGAGGCTCGTCCTACGAGCAGTACTTC	CSVRGGSSYEQYF
NA	TRBV11-2	few	TRBJ1-1	TGTGCCAGCAGCTTAGAAGGCGGGGCTGGCACTGAAGCTTTCTTT	CASSLEGGAGTEAFF